The 8 T cell receptor beta chains below were found in one sample sequenced in a study of cytomegalovirus exposure and HLA in healthy donors. Researchers ran the PCR with 60 Vbeta and 13 Jbeta primers. Some clones are missing from TCRdb's copy, which holds only in-frame ones; the method was immunoSEQ multiplex PCR. The table has around 150,000 clones, roughly 80% seen once. Sequencing was performed on PBMCs. The receptors stem from a man aged 50 or older in good health and CMV-seropositive.

The rearrangement uses TRBV5-8 and TRBJ1-5; TRBD1 aligns across 7 bases. The CDR3 loop spans 17 amino acids. Germline values: CDR1 SGHTS, CDR2 YDEGEE. J lost 0 bases, V lost 4 bases, and 10 bases had no gene match. CDR3 coding DNA: TGTGCCAGCAGCCACGGGACAGCACCCGATAGCAATCAGCCCCAGCATTTT. Translation: CASSHGTAPDSNQPQHF.

This clone was detected only once. This sequence joins TRBV28 and TRBJ2-7; D is perhaps TRBD1 (5 bases). Germline CDR1 is MDHEN and CDR2 is SYDVKM. CDR3 length: 13 amino acids. V was cut by 5 bases and J by 2 bases, with 10 bases left in between. CDR3 in DNA: TGTGCCAGCAGTACGACAGTCCCCTACGAGCAGTACTTC. It is translated as CASSTTVPYEQYF.

As to this clone: It is unclear where the CDR3 begins or ends on the DNA, so no DNA is shown, and the CDR3 is as TCRdb lists it. This chain uses TRBV14 with TRBJ1-2; the tabulated D call, TRBD1, remains unverified against the DNA. The length of the CDR3 is 13 amino acids, counting both ends. The germline V gene has CDR1 SGHDN and CDR2 FVKESK. The CDR3 here is CASSQVGTGSPTF.

The chain links TRBV11-2 to TRBJ1-2; 7 bases match TRBD1. V trimming: 5 bases; J trimming: 4 bases; junction bases outside the gene matches: 7. This CDR3 has 14 residues. The germline V gene has CDR1 SGHAT and CDR2 FQNNGV. CDR3 region: CASSVGQSGYGYTF. The CDR3 region has the DNA TGTGCCAGCAGCGTGGGACAGAGCGGCTATGGCTACACCTTC. The full variable domain, in which reference TRBV11-2 and TRBJ1-2 provide the parts outside the CDR3, is EAGVAQSPRYKIIEKRQSVAFWCNPISGHATLYWYQQILGQGPKLLIQFQNNGVVDDSQLPKDRFSAERLKGVDSTLKIQPAKLEDSAVYLCASSVGQSGYGYTFGSGTRLTVV.

CDR3 sequence: CASGLGQGRTGELFF. The CDR3 DNA reads TGTGCTAGTGGTTTGGGACAGGGGAGGACCGGGGAGCTGTTTTTT. The chain couples TRBV12-5 to TRBJ2-2; 8 bases are shared with TRBD1. With V trimmed by 1 base and J by 5 bases, 3 bases remained unmatched. CDR3 length equals 15 residues. CDR1 is LGHNT, CDR2 FRNRAP, per germline. Based on the CDR3 plus reference TRBV12-5 and TRBJ2-2, the full variable domain is DARVTQTPRHKVTEMGQEVTMRCQPILGHNTVFWYRQTMMQGLELLAYFRNRAPLDDSGMPKDRFSAEMPDATLATLKIQPSEPRDSAVYFCASGLGQGRTGELFFGEGSRLTVL.

The genes are TRBV4-3 and TRBJ2-2; 9 nucleotides align to TRBD1. Unmatched junction bases numbered 5, after V lost 4 bases and J lost 5 bases. Germline CDR1 LGHNA, CDR2 YSLEER. The CDR3 is 15 amino acids. The CDR3 is CASSRDRAGTGELFF. In DNA form, the CDR3 reads TGCGCCAGCAGCCGGGACAGGGCGGGAACCGGGGAGCTGTTTTTT.

The chain joins TRBV7-2 to TRBJ2-7; 12 nucleotides line up with TRBD2. After removal of 2 bases from V and 4 bases from J, the junction contained 3 bases not matched to a gene. The CDR3 covers 15 residues. The V gene's germline CDR1 is SGHTA and CDR2 FQGNSA. DNA for the CDR3: TGTGCCAGCAGCTTAACACTAGCGGGGGGTTACGAGCAGTACTTC. Amino acids: CASSLTLAGGYEQYF.

V usage is TRBV4-2 and J usage is TRBJ1-6; TRBD1 might be the D (5 bases). The V end was cut by 3 bases, the J end by 0 bases, with 12 bases between. In germline, CDR1 is LGHNA, CDR2 YNFKEQ. The CDR3 runs 17 residues. This CDR3 reads CASSHPVQGSYNSPLHF. For the CDR3, the DNA is TGTGCCAGCAGCCATCCCGTTCAGGGCTCCTATAATTCACCCCTCCACTTT.